This TCR beta chain was documented in a study of T-cell reconstitution after alpha-beta-depleted transplantation in children. Unique molecular identifiers featured in how the TCRbeta library was prepared. One entry per CDR3 protein, called by TCRdb with MiXCR from the PCR reads. The table shows roughly 500,000 distinct CDR3 sequences, with about 33% occurring only once. Germline CDR1 and CDR2: SQVTM and ANQGSEA. The CDR3 length is 12 residues. The germline V and J ends were trimmed by 7 bases and 6 bases, with 14 bases remaining between them. The origin of this receptor is a human donor who donated a stem cell graft to a child with aplastic anemia. Source: PBMCs from the stem cell graft donor, taken from the stem cell graft. J is TRBJ2-3 and V is TRBV29-1; a weak D match, TRBD1 (6 bases). CDR3 amino acids: CSGNRASDTQYF. For the CDR3, the DNA is TGCAGCGGCAACAGGGCGTCGGATACGCAGTATTTT.